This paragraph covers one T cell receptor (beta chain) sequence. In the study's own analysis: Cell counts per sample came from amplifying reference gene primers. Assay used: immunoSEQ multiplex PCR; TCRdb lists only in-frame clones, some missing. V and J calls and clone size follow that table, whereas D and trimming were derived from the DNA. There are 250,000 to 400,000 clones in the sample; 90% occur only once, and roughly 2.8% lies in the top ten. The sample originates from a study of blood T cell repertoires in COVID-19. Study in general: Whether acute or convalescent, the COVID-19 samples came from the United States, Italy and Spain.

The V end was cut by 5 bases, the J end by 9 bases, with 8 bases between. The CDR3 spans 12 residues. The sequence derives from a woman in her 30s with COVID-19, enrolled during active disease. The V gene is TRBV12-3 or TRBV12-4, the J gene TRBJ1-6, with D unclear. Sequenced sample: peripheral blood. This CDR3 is CASSPAVSPLHF. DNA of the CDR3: TGTGCCAGCAGTCCCGCGGTTTCACCCCTCCACTTT.